These T cell receptor beta chains were read from a single sample in a study of blood T cell repertoires in COVID-19. This table comes from immunoSEQ multiplex PCR, and its TCRdb copy is limited to in-frame clones, with some not included. The sample holds 140,000 to 150,000 clones, about nine tenths seen once. Material for sequencing was peripheral blood. All receptors come from a human donor in a cohort sampled during active COVID-19. The CDR3 runs from the conserved cysteine through the conserved F or W. D genes are given only for firm matches. The size of a clone is reported for some rows only, either as once, few or many, or as a class for expanded clones.

abundance	v_gene	j_gene	d_gene	CDR3aa	CDR3nt
few	TRBV27	TRBJ1-2	-	CASSFPPGGVPGYTF	TGTGCCAGCAGTTTTCCGCCGGGGGGAGTCCCTGGCTACACCTTC
-	TRBV29-1	TRBJ1-3	-	CSVEGGQLDSGNTIYF	TGCAGCGTTGAGGGTGGACAGCTCGACTCTGGAAACACCATATATTTT
-	TRBV9	TRBJ1-2	TRBD1	CASSASPTGQQSGYTF	TGTGCCAGCAGCGCCTCACCCACGGGACAGCAGTCTGGCTACACCTTC
-	TRBV18	TRBJ2-1	-	CASSPLLQYNEQFF	TGTGCCAGCTCACCACTGCTACAGTACAATGAGCAGTTCTTC
-	TRBV4-2	TRBJ1-2	TRBD1	CASSFRTGTPNGYTF	TGTGCCAGCAGCTTCCGGACAGGGACACCTAATGGCTACACCTTC
-	TRBV11-1	TRBJ1-1	-	CASSPDRLEAFF	TGTGCCAGCAGCCCCGACAGGCTTGAAGCTTTCTTT
-	TRBV9	TRBJ2-5	TRBD2	CASSPSGGRETQYF	TGTGCCAGCAGCCCTAGCGGGGGGCGAGAGACCCAGTACTTC
-	TRBV7-2	TRBJ1-2	TRBD1	CASSYEGQGDYGYTF	TGTGCCAGCAGCTACGAGGGGCAGGGGGACTATGGCTACACCTTC
-	TRBV25-1	TRBJ2-2	-	CASSGLVGAGELFF	TGTGCCAGCAGTGGGCTAGTGGGGGCTGGGGAGCTGTTTTTT
-	TRBV7-2	TRBJ2-7	-	CASSLNSYHEQYF	TGTGCCAGCAGCTTAAACAGTTACCACGAGCAGTACTTC
few	TRBV9	TRBJ2-3	-	CASSVEPTGVTDTQYF	TGTGCCAGCAGCGTAGAACCGACAGGAGTCACAGATACGCAGTATTTT
-	TRBV3-1/TRBV3-2	TRBJ1-2	TRBD1	CASSQDEGAIGGYTF	TGTGCCAGCAGCCAAGATGAGGGGGCAATAGGTGGCTACACCTTC
few	TRBV6-4	TRBJ2-3	TRBD2	CASSDLAGAADTQYF	TGTGCCAGCAGTGACCTAGCGGGGGCGGCAGATACGCAGTATTTT
-	TRBV2	TRBJ1-2	-	CASDLANYGYTF	TGTGCCAGCGACCTAGCTAACTATGGCTACACCTTC
few	TRBV6-5	TRBJ1-6	-	CASNREGNSPLHF	TGTGCCAGCAATCGTGAGGGTAATTCACCCCTCCACTTT
-	TRBV2	TRBJ1-5	-	CASKPAGGQPQHF	TGTGCCAGCAAACCCGCGGGGGGACAGCCCCAGCATTTT
-	TRBV19	TRBJ2-1	TRBD2	CASSSGLAGEQFF	TGTGCCAGTAGTTCAGGACTAGCTGGTGAGCAGTTCTTC
-	TRBV19	TRBJ2-5	-	CASSEGHQETQYF	TGTGCCAGTAGTGAGGGACATCAAGAGACCCAGTACTTC
-	TRBV9	TRBJ2-6	TRBD1	CASSERGRGSGANVLTF	TGTGCCAGCAGCGAGAGGGGGCGAGGGTCTGGGGCCAACGTCCTGACTTTC
-	TRBV19	TRBJ2-3	TRBD1	CASSNQGADTQYF	TGTGCCAGTAGTAACCAGGGGGCAGATACGCAGTATTTT
-	TRBV4-2	TRBJ1-1	-	CASSQNRDEAFF	TGTGCCAGCAGCCAAAATCGGGATGAAGCTTTCTTT
-	TRBV7-3	TRBJ2-3	-	CASSLASSEDTQYF	TGTGCCAGCAGCTTAGCCTCTAGCGAGGATACGCAGTATTTT
-	TRBV5-1	TRBJ1-4	-	CASTSDWIATNEKLFF	TGCGCCAGCACCAGCGACTGGATTGCAACTAATGAAAAACTGTTTTTT
-	TRBV7-8	TRBJ1-6	-	CASSLGTEFSPLHF	TGTGCCAGCAGCTTAGGGACAGAATTTTCACCCCTCCACTTT
-	TRBV9	TRBJ2-7	-	CASSVGGQSSSYEQYF	TGTGCCAGCAGCGTAGGAGGTCAATCCAGCTCCTACGAGCAGTACTTC
-	TRBV2	TRBJ1-5	-	CASSGRAGRNQPQHF	TGTGCCAGCAGTGGAAGGGCGGGGCGCAATCAGCCCCAGCATTTT
-	TRBV7-3	TRBJ2-3	TRBD2	CASSSGLAGDTDTQYF	TGTGCCAGCAGCTCCGGACTAGCGGGGGACACAGATACGCAGTATTTT
-	TRBV6-6	TRBJ1-6	TRBD1	CASRDPGQGASPLHF	TGTGCCAGCAGAGATCCGGGACAGGGGGCTTCACCCCTCCACTTT
-	TRBV9	TRBJ2-3	TRBD2	CASSVVAGGGTDTQYF	TGTGCCAGCAGCGTAGTTGCGGGGGGGGGCACAGATACGCAGTATTTT
-	TRBV4-3	TRBJ2-7	TRBD1	CASSQDWTGTYEQYF	TGCGCCAGCAGCCAAGATTGGACAGGGACCTACGAGCAGTACTTC
once	TRBV27	TRBJ1-1	TRBD1	CASSWDRGNTEAFF	TGTGCCAGCAGTTGGGACAGGGGGAACACTGAAGCTTTCTTT
-	TRBV12-3/TRBV12-4	TRBJ2-3	-	CATSDSGTDTQYF	TGTGCCACCTCGGACAGCGGCACAGATACGCAGTATTTT
-	TRBV3-1/TRBV3-2	TRBJ2-1	TRBD2	CASSHYAGGSEQFF	TGTGCCAGCAGCCATTACGCGGGGGGCAGTGAGCAGTTCTTC
-	TRBV10-3	TRBJ1-1	TRBD1	CAISGGGAVDTEAFF	TGTGCCATCAGTGGAGGGGGCGCGGTGGACACTGAAGCTTTCTTT
-	TRBV15	TRBJ2-5	-	CATSGGLYAVQETQYF	TGTGCCACCAGCGGGGGACTCTATGCAGTCCAAGAGACCCAGTACTTC
-	TRBV18	TRBJ1-1	TRBD1	CASSATGGRNTEAFF	TGTGCCAGCTCAGCGACAGGGGGGCGGAACACTGAAGCTTTCTTT
-	TRBV6-5	TRBJ1-1	-	CASSSGFWNTEAFF	TGTGCCAGCAGTTCAGGGTTTTGGAACACTGAAGCTTTCTTT
-	TRBV5-1	TRBJ2-1	-	CASSLGLPSEQFF	TGCGCCAGCAGCTTGGGACTTCCGAGTGAGCAGTTCTTC
-	TRBV19	TRBJ2-5	TRBD2	CATGLAGGPETQYF	TGTGCCACTGGACTAGCGGGGGGGCCTGAGACCCAGTACTTC
-	TRBV9	TRBJ2-2	-	CASSVVTNTGELFF	TGTGCCAGCAGCGTTGTAACGAACACCGGGGAGCTGTTTTTT
-	TRBV27	TRBJ1-1	TRBD1	CASTGQGNTEAFF	TGTGCCAGCACCGGACAGGGAAACACTGAAGCTTTCTTT
-	TRBV9	TRBJ2-1	TRBD1	CASSGGTGGHEQFF	TGTGCCAGCAGCGGAGGGACAGGGGGCCATGAGCAGTTCTTC
-	TRBV6-2/TRBV6-3	TRBJ1-1	TRBD1	CASSYYDRGPEAFF	TGTGCCAGCAGTTACTACGACAGGGGTCCTGAAGCTTTCTTT
-	TRBV5-6	TRBJ1-1	-	CASSTVVGAGVNTEAFF	TGTGCCAGCAGCACGGTAGTCGGGGCGGGGGTGAACACTGAAGCTTTCTTT